These 16 T cell receptor beta chains originate from one sample sequenced in a study of post-analysis software for immune sequencing data. Study-level findings and limits: Elevated frequency relative to controls characterized roughly 5 TRBV segments in patients, TRBV5-6, TRBV5-1 and TRBV20-1 among them.

Each TCR beta cDNA library carried unique molecular identifiers. TCRdb re-derived calls from the PCR reads in MiXCR, one entry per CDR3 protein. The sample lists approximately 690,000 distinct CDR3 sequences; roughly three fifths were seen once. Their antigens are not known. Sequenced material: blood. The receptors derive from a girl aged 2-9 years with multiple sclerosis.

The rearrangement uses TRBV20-1 and TRBJ1-5; 8 bases align to TRBD1. J gave up 6 bases and V 4 bases, and 14 bases lay outside the gene matches. Germline lookup yields CDR1 DFQATT and CDR2 SNEGSKA (reference sequence). This CDR3 has 16 residues. The CDR3 spells CSATSPPRQGPQPQHF. As DNA, the CDR3 is TGCAGTGCTACTTCGCCTCCGAGACAGGGGCCTCAGCCCCAGCATTTT.

This sequence joins TRBV7-2 and TRBJ2-7; D is unclear. Trimming stripped 1 base from V and 3 bases from J, with 10 bases between. CDR3 length: 14 residues. The V gene's germline CDR1 is SGHTA and CDR2 FQGNSA. In DNA form, the CDR3 reads TGTGCCAGCAGCTTAGTGTACCCCTACTACGAGCAGTACTTC. The encoded protein is CASSLVYPYYEQYF.

The genes are TRBV11-2 and TRBJ2-5; possibly TRBD2 for D (6 bases). Germline CDR1 SGHAT, CDR2 FQNNGV. The CDR3 totals 17 residues. Trimming took off 1 base at V and 0 bases at J, with 15 bases between the two ends. The CDR3: CASSLGIQGGDQETQYF. For the CDR3, the DNA is TGTGCCAGCAGCTTAGGTATTCAGGGAGGAGACCAAGAGACCCAGTACTTC.

The V and J genes are TRBV10-3 and TRBJ2-1; D is unresolved. The closer fit of TRBJ2-7 to the DNA end suggests the J call may be wrong. The CDR3 has 12 residues. CDR1 and CDR2 (germline): ENHRY, SYGVKD. For the CDR3, the DNA is TGTGCCATCAGTGAGATCTACAATGAGCAGTACTTC. Translating it yields CAISEIYNEQYF.

This clonotype was detected once. The V and J genes are TRBV7-2 and TRBJ2-5, with D possibly being TRBD2 (6 bases). This CDR3 contains 12 residues. V was clipped by 6 bases and J by 5 bases, with 10 bases between them. Looked up from germline, CDR1 is SGHTA and CDR2 is FQGNSA. CDR3 region: CASRWSGETQYF. DNA for the CDR3: TGTGCCAGCAGATGGAGCGGGGAGACCCAGTACTTC.

In its sample, this clonotype was seen a few times. The chain's CDR3 is CASSYGRGYEQYF. The CDR3 coding sequence is TGTGCCAGCAGTTACGGCAGGGGGTACGAGCAGTACTTC. This sequence joins TRBV6-6 and TRBJ2-7; 7 nucleotides agree with TRBD1. CDR3 size: 13 residues. Trimming took 2 bases from V and 4 from J; bases not matched to a gene: 2. Germline V CDR1 and CDR2: MNHNY, SVGAGI (reference sequence).

As concerns this clonotype: The germline gene is not matched at one end of the junction; a read error may be the cause. This chain joins TRBV20-1 and TRBJ2-3; possible D gene TRBD1, 6 bases. CDR1 DFQATT and CDR2 SNEGSKA come from the germline V gene (reference sequence). CDR3 length: 15 residues. The CDR3 sequence: CSAREAGRRTDMQYF. DNA of the CDR3: TGCAGTGCTAGAGAGGCAGGGAGAAGGACAGATATGCAGTATTTT.

This clonotype appeared a few times. This rearrangement joins TRBV20-1 to TRBJ2-1, with D possibly being TRBD1 (6 bases). Germline V gene sequence: CDR1 DFQATT, CDR2 SNEGSKA (reference sequence). V lost 3 bases, J lost 4 bases, and 10 bases lay in between. The CDR3 loop spans 13 amino acids. Here the CDR3 reads CSARGAAYNEQFF. The CDR3 DNA follows: TGCAGTGCTAGGGGGGCGGCTTACAATGAGCAGTTCTTC.

This clonotype has just a few counts. This rearrangement joins TRBV12-3 or TRBV12-4 to TRBJ2-2; D gene ambiguous. The CDR3 contains 13 residues. V lost 5 bases and J lost 1, with 5 bases in between. CDR3 residues: CASSDQNTGELFF. DNA of the CDR3: TGTGCCAGCAGTGACCAGAACACCGGGGAGCTGTTTTTT.

This clonotype was picked up a small number of times. The chain recombines TRBV29-1 with TRBJ2-3, with D perhaps TRBD1 (6 bases). The CDR3 has 11 amino acids. The V gene's germline CDR1 is SQVTM and CDR2 ANQGSEA. V gave up 3 bases and J gave up 9 bases, with 10 bases separating them. CDR3: CSVDPQGTQYF. In DNA form, the CDR3 reads TGCAGCGTTGATCCGCAGGGGACGCAGTATTTT.

A single count supports this clonotype. V usage is TRBV12-3 or TRBV12-4 and J usage is TRBJ2-7; 13 bases agree with TRBD2. Trimming at V came to 5 bases and at J to 5 bases, leaving 6 bases not matched to a gene. This CDR3 region has 15 residues. CDR3 DNA sequence: TGTGCCAGCAGTGTACGACTAGCGGGAGGCAACGAGCAGTACTTC. This sequence encodes CASSVRLAGGNEQYF.

The CDR3 DNA follows: TGTGCCAGCAGTTACTCGGGGGCCCGGCGCAATCAGCCCCAGCATTTT. Amino acids: CASSYSGARRNQPQHF. This rearrangement joins TRBV6-2 or TRBV6-3 to TRBJ1-5; D may be TRBD1 (6 bases). The CDR3 extends over 16 amino acids. Germline V gives CDR1 MNHEY, CDR2 SVGEGT. Trimming removed 0 bases from V and 2 bases from J, with 11 bases in between.

V gene TRBV7-9 combines with J gene TRBJ1-1; TRBD1 is a possible D gene (5 bases). The CDR3 runs to 14 residues. The V end lost 0 bases, the J end lost 8 bases, and 13 bases lay between the germline ends. Germline-derived CDR1 and CDR2 are SEHNR and FQNEAQ (reference sequence). The CDR3 nucleotides read TGTGCCAGCAGCTTAGCCGGGACGGAGTACGAAGCTTTCTTT. Translating gives CASSLAGTEYEAFF.

This clonotype was seen repeatedly, ten times or more. This chain joins TRBV6-4 and TRBJ2-1; D call uncertain. Germline V gene sequence: CDR1 MRHNA, CDR2 SNTAGT. V lost 3 bases, J lost 5 bases, and 8 bases lay in between. The CDR3 is 13 amino acids. CDR3 in amino acids: CASSESPHNEQFF. CDR3 nucleotides: TGTGCCAGCAGTGAGTCACCCCACAATGAGCAGTTCTTC.

The chain carries TRBV7-8 and TRBJ2-7; 9 bases are a match to TRBD2. The J call may be in error: the DNA end matches TRBJ2-5 better. Germline V gives CDR1 SGHVS, CDR2 FQNEAQ. CDR3 length: 16 residues. CDR3 DNA sequence: TGTGCCAGCAGCTTAGTCGAGCGGGGGGCGGGGGAGACCCAGTACTTC. Protein product: CASSLVERGAGETQYF.

V and J are TRBV4-1 and TRBJ2-1, with D hard to call. In germline, CDR1 is MGHRA, CDR2 YSYEKL. With 1 base removed from V and 6 bases from J, the gap between germline ends came to 7 bases. CDR3 size: 13 residues. The CDR3 DNA follows: TGCGCCAGCAGCCAAGTCCCCCTCAATGAGCAGTTCTTC. This codes for CASSQVPLNEQFF.